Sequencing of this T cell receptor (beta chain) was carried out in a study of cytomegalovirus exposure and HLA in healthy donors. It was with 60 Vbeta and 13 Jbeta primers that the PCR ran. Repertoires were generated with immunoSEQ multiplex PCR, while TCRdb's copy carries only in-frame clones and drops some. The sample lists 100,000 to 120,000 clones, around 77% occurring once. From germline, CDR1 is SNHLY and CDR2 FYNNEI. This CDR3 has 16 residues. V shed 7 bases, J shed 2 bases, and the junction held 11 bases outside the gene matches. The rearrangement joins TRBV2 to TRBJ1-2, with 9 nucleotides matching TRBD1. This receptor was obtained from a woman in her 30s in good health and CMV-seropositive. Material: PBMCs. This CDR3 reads CASTQGVGTGNYGYTF. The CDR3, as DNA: TGTGCCAGCACCCAAGGCGTTGGGACAGGGAACTATGGCTACACCTTC.